Each of the 17 T cell receptor beta chains below was sequenced from the same sample in a study of T-cell reconstitution after alpha-beta-depleted transplantation in children. Using unique molecular identifiers, the investigators prepared the TCRbeta library. TCRdb reprocessed the PCR reads via MiXCR and lists one record per CDR3 protein. The sample has 77,000 or so distinct CDR3 sequences; 15% to 20% are singletons. The source material was PBMCs, mostly from graft donor cells, sampled 360 days after TCRalphabeta/CD19-depleted stem cell transplant. Receptor source: a male patient aged 2-15 years who had a stem cell transplant for acute lymphoblastic leukemia, so the T cells may come from the graft donor.

The table lists this clonotype with many counts. The chain employs TRBV12-3 or TRBV12-4 and TRBJ2-4; TRBD1 matches 10 bases. With V trimmed by 6 bases and J by 0 bases, 5 bases remained unmatched. The CDR3 is 16 amino acids. CDR3 bases: TGTGCCAGCAGCCACGACAGGGGGCGAGCCAAAAACATTCAGTACTTC. Protein sequence: CASSHDRGRAKNIQYF.

The chain is built from TRBV7-2 and TRBJ2-2; no definite D call. With 0 bases removed from V and 5 bases from J, the gap between germline ends came to 10 bases. The CDR3 is 15 residues long. CDR1 and CDR2 from the germline V gene are SGHTA and FQGNSA. The CDR3 loop reads CASSLAFYRTGELFF. The CDR3 DNA sequence: TGTGCCAGCAGCTTAGCGTTCTACCGAACCGGGGAGCTGTTTTTT.

This clonotype was observed at least ten times. The J gene is TRBJ2-1, the V gene TRBV2, with no clear D. The CDR3 has 12 residues. The germline V gene has CDR1 SNHLY and CDR2 FYNNEI. Trimming took 8 bases from V and 8 from J, leaving 13 bases between them. The DNA of the CDR3 is TGTGCCAGCCGGACCTTGTCCGATGAGCAGTTCTTC. This sequence encodes CASRTLSDEQFF.

This chain joins TRBV24-1 and TRBJ2-1; TRBD2 matches at 11 bases. Trimming cost V 9 bases and J 5 bases; bases outside gene matches: 5. Germline V gene lookup returns CDR1 KGHDR and CDR2 SFDVKD. CDR3 length: 14 amino acids. CDR3 sequence reads: CATAASGRNNEQFF. Written as DNA, the CDR3 is TGTGCCACCGCCGCTAGCGGGAGGAACAATGAGCAGTTCTTC.

This clonotype showed up just a few times. The CDR3 DNA is TGTGCCAGCAGCTTAGCGGGCACCATATATTTT. Residues: CASSLAGTIYF. The V gene is TRBV7-9, the J gene TRBJ1-3, with D hard to call. Per the germline V gene, CDR1 is SEHNR and CDR2 is FQNEAQ (reference sequence). The CDR3 totals 11 residues. The V end lost 0 bases, the J end lost 9 bases, and 3 bases lay between the germline ends.

V usage is TRBV6-5 and J usage is TRBJ1-1, with 9 bases matching TRBD1. This CDR3 is built from 15 residues. With V trimmed by 1 base and J by 9 bases, 9 bases remained unmatched. Germline V CDR1 and CDR2: MNHEY, SVGAGI. The CDR3: CASSYLGTGLLQAFF. The CDR3 DNA follows: TGTGCCAGCAGTTACTTGGGGACAGGGTTATTGCAAGCTTTCTTT.

The CDR3: CASSRSGIPPNEQFF. The CDR3 region has the DNA TGTGCCAGTAGCCGTAGCGGGATCCCCCCAAATGAGCAGTTCTTC. The V call is TRBV12-3 or TRBV12-4, the J call TRBJ2-1; 8 bases align to TRBD2. V was pared by 9 bases and J by 7 bases, with 14 bases of the junction left unmatched. CDR3 length equals 15 residues.

The chain carries TRBV7-2 and TRBJ2-1; 7 bases line up with TRBD2. The CDR3 extends over 14 amino acids. The V and J ends lost 6 bases and 7 bases, in that order; junction bases with no gene match: 9. Germline loops: CDR1 SGHTA, CDR2 FQGNSA. The CDR3 DNA reads TGTGCCAGCAGACAAGGACTAGACCTTAATGAGCAGTTCTTC. This translates into CASRQGLDLNEQFF.

This clonotype was observed at least ten times. The CDR3 here is CASSQESWTPYNQPQHF. The CDR3 DNA is TGCGCCAGCAGCCAAGAATCGTGGACACCGTACAATCAGCCCCAGCATTTT. V gene TRBV4-1 combines with J gene TRBJ1-5; perhaps TRBD1 as D (5 bases). The length of the CDR3 is 17 residues. Trimming removed 0 bases from V and 3 bases from J, with 15 bases in between. Germline CDR1 MGHRA, CDR2 YSYEKL.

The V and J genes are TRBV9 and TRBJ1-2, with 7 nucleotides matching TRBD1. The germline CDR1 and CDR2 sequences are SGDLS and YYNGEE. The length of the CDR3 is 13 residues. The V segment lost 1 base and the J segment 6 bases; nucleotides outside the gene matches: 3. The CDR3 DNA reads as TGTGCCAGCAGCGTATGGGACAGTGATGGCTACACCTTC. Translated, it gives CASSVWDSDGYTF. Supplemented by reference TRBV9 and TRBJ1-2, the full variable domain reads DSGVTQTPKHLITATGQRVTLRCSPRSGDLSVYWYQQSLDQGLQFLIQYYNGEERAKGNILERFSAQQFPDLHSELNLSSLELGDSALYFCASSVWDSDGYTFGSGTRLTVV.

This clonotype was counted a single time. The gene calls are TRBV11-2 and TRBJ1-1; D remains unclear. The CDR3 has 14 amino acids. Looked up from germline, CDR1 is SGHAT and CDR2 is FQNNGV. Trimming pared 0 bases from V and 5 bases from J, leaving 10 bases between. The CDR3 DNA reads TGTGCCAGCAGCTTAGATCGTCACGGGACTGAAGCTTTCTTT. Translation: CASSLDRHGTEAFF.

V usage is TRBV12-3 or TRBV12-4 and J usage is TRBJ2-2; 10 bases match TRBD2. Trimming at V came to 3 bases and at J to 1 base, leaving 5 bases not matched to a gene. This CDR3 has 17 amino acids. CDR3 in amino acids: CASSFRRLAGNTGELFF. The CDR3 DNA follows: TGTGCCAGCAGTTTTCGGCGACTAGCGGGGAACACCGGGGAGCTGTTTTTT.

This clonotype was seen ten or more times. The chain uses TRBV7-9 and TRBJ2-6; unclear D gene. This CDR3 spans 14 amino acids. Germline loops: CDR1 SEHNR, CDR2 FQNEAQ (reference sequence). Between the trimmed V and J ends, which lost 5 bases and 0 bases, there was a span of 5 bases. In nucleotides, the CDR3 is TGTGCCAGCAGCCAAAACTCTGGGGCCAACGTCCTGACTTTC. It codes for CASSQNSGANVLTF.

This clonotype was counted many times. The genes are TRBV12-3 or TRBV12-4 and TRBJ2-5; unclear D gene. There are 12 residues in the CDR3. Trimming removed 6 bases at V and 5 bases at J, with 10 bases between. DNA of the CDR3: TGTGCCAGCAGCCAGATAGGTGAGACCCAGTACTTC. This gives the protein CASSQIGETQYF.

The gene calls are TRBV12-3 or TRBV12-4 and TRBJ2-2; the D is unclear. Trimming cost V 3 bases and J 1 base, with 9 bases left between them. The CDR3 extends over 15 amino acids. The chain's CDR3 is CASSFYTMNTGELFF. The CDR3 region has the DNA TGTGCCAGCAGTTTCTACACGATGAACACCGGGGAGCTGTTTTTT.

This clonotype was counted a few times. This chain uses TRBV7-2 with TRBJ2-3; D uncertain. The CDR3 is 14 residues long. Trimming took off 2 bases at V and 6 bases at J, with 12 bases between the two ends. CDR1 and CDR2 from the germline V gene are SGHTA and FQGNSA. The CDR3 nucleotides read TGTGCCAGCAGCTTAATCGGAGCGAGGGATACGCAGTATTTT. Amino acids: CASSLIGARDTQYF. Variable domain in full (rest from reference TRBV7-2 and TRBJ2-3): GAGVSQSPSNKVTEKGKDVELRCDPISGHTALYWYRQSLGQGLEFLIYFQGNSAPDKSGLPSDRFSAERTGGSVSTLTIQRTQQEDSAVYLCASSLIGARDTQYFGPGTRLTVL.

The rearrangement links TRBV7-8 to TRBJ2-1; TRBD2 is a possible D gene (5 bases). Trimming cost V 5 bases and J 6 bases, with 23 bases left between them. CDR3 length: 17 amino acids. The germline V gene has CDR1 SGHVS and CDR2 FQNEAQ. The CDR3 region is CASSPRVWENVVNEQFF. The CDR3 DNA follows: TGTGCCAGCAGCCCCCGGGTATGGGAGAACGTGGTCAATGAGCAGTTCTTC.